This T cell receptor (beta chain) was sequenced for a study of a mutant IDH1 vaccine in newly diagnosed glioma. Time point indicated: baseline, week 1 (first vaccination visit). Treatment: pre-vaccination baseline after standard-of-care therapy. Donors had new IDH1-mutant astrocytomas of WHO grade 3 or 4 (ATRX-lost). The CDR3 is made up of 14 amino acids. Trimming took off 4 bases at V and 4 bases at J, with 14 bases between the two ends. CDR1 is MGHDK, CDR2 SYGVNS, per germline. TCRdb's copy holds only in-frame clones and misses some; the assay was immunoSEQ multiplex PCR. The data contain about 54,000 clones, approximately 78% of them singletons.

The material sequenced was PBMCs, taken from a glioma patient treated with radiotherapy, temozolomide or both. V usage is TRBV25-1 and J usage is TRBJ2-7; weak D call: TRBD2 (6 bases). The receptor was derived from a man between 18 and 35 years old with glioma. CDR3 coding DNA: TGTGCCAGCAGTGCCCTACCCGGGGGATACGAGCAGTACTTC. Protein product: CASSALPGGYEQYF.